The 32 T cell receptor beta chains below come from one sample, sequenced in a study of type 1 and type 2 diabetes patients. PCR was run on genomic DNA. The TCR beta CDR3 region was amplified using 30 forward and 13 reverse primers. TCRdb reprocessed the multiplex PCR reads with MiXCR, giving one entry per CDR3 protein. Among a few hundred thousand distinct CDR3 sequences listed, over 45% were seen once. The sequenced material came from peripheral blood mononuclear cells (PBMCs). The source of these receptors is a man aged 18 to 30 with type 2 diabetes.

The V gene is TRBV19, the J gene TRBJ2-2, with D unresolved. CDR3 length equals 13 residues. From germline, CDR1 is LNHDA and CDR2 SQIVND (reference sequence). V was pared by 0 bases and J by 6 bases, with 5 bases between. The CDR3 loop is CASSIDRPGELFF. CDR3 coding DNA: TGTGCCAGTAGTATAGACAGACCCGGGGAGCTGTTTTTT.

At least ten counts were recorded for this clonotype. J is TRBJ1-1 and V is TRBV2; possibly TRBD1 for D (5 bases). This CDR3 has 14 amino acids. Per germline, CDR1 SNHLY and CDR2 FYNNEI. Deletions cut 5 bases from V and 0 bases from J, with 10 bases between. CDR3 residues: CASSRQTMNTEAFF. For the CDR3, the DNA is TGTGCCAGCAGTCGACAGACCATGAACACTGAAGCTTTCTTT.

The chain employs TRBV29-1 and TRBJ2-3, with TRBD2 matching over 8 bases. Germline assignment: CDR1 SQVTM and CDR2 ANQGSEA. Losses at the gene ends were 3 bases for V and 4 bases for J; bases not matched to a gene: 15. There are 17 residues in the CDR3. Written as DNA, the CDR3 is TGCAGCGTTGACGGGGTAAGGGAACCCGGGAGGGCAGATACGCAGTATTTT. Its protein product is CSVDGVREPGRADTQYF.

V gene TRBV12-3 or TRBV12-4 combines with J gene TRBJ1-2; D is undetermined. V dropped 0 bases and J dropped 4 bases, with 15 bases sitting between them. CDR3 length: 16 residues. The CDR3 bases are TGTGCCAGCAGTTTAGCGCGTTGGACGGGCCTCTATGGCTACACCTTC. It translates to CASSLARWTGLYGYTF.

V gene TRBV10-3 combines with J gene TRBJ1-1; 9 bases align to TRBD1. CDR1 and CDR2 from the germline V gene are ENHRY and SYGVKD. V gave up 3 bases and J gave up 4 bases; unmatched junction bases: 3. The CDR3 has 14 residues. The CDR3 loop reads CAISDRDRATEAFF. CDR3 nucleotides: TGTGCCATCAGTGACCGGGACAGGGCCACTGAAGCTTTCTTT.

This clonotype was observed a few times. The V gene is TRBV19, the J gene TRBJ2-5; tentatively, D is TRBD2 (6 bases). This CDR3 has 14 amino acids. Trimming removed 5 bases from V and 5 bases from J, with 15 bases in between. The germline V gene has CDR1 LNHDA and CDR2 SQIVND (reference sequence). DNA of the CDR3: TGTGCCAGTAGTTTAGCGGTAGTTTCGGAGACCCAGTACTTC. As protein: CASSLAVVSETQYF.

The chain carries TRBV6-5 and TRBJ2-5; TRBD2 matches at 8 bases. The CDR3 sequence is 13 residues long. The ends lost 7 bases at V and 4 bases at J; junction bases unmatched: 5. CDR1 MNHEY and CDR2 SVGAGI come from the germline V gene. CDR3 in amino acids: CASTTGGGETQYF. The CDR3, as DNA: TGTGCCAGCACCACGGGGGGGGGAGAGACCCAGTACTTC.

V gene TRBV9 combines with J gene TRBJ2-7; TRBD2 agrees at 8 bases. There are 15 residues in the CDR3. The germline V gene has CDR1 SGDLS and CDR2 YYNGEE. The V gene end was trimmed by 5 bases and the J gene end by 11 bases; junction bases not matched to a gene: 18. CDR3 DNA sequence: TGTGCCAGCAGTCGTGGGCGGGAGGAAGTAGAGACCAAGTACTTC. It is translated as CASSRGREEVETKYF.

This clonotype was found many times. V gene TRBV10-3 combines with J gene TRBJ2-5; D not certain. Trimming removed 2 bases at V and 5 bases at J, with 9 bases between. Germline assignment: CDR1 ENHRY and CDR2 SYGVKD. The CDR3 contains 13 residues. CDR3 sequence (DNA): TGTGCCATCAGTGAGAGCGCTTTGGAGACCCAGTACTTC. Translation: CAISESALETQYF.

This clonotype was picked up a small number of times. The V and J genes are TRBV7-3 and TRBJ2-3; 9 bases match TRBD1. J lost 2 bases, V lost 5 bases, and 5 bases had no gene match. The CDR3 spans 15 residues. The germline V gene encodes CDR1 SGHTA and CDR2 FQGTGA. CDR3 in DNA: TGTGCCAGCAGCCAACAGGGGGCCAACACAGATACGCAGTATTTT. Its protein product is CASSQQGANTDTQYF.

The chain recombines TRBV12-3 or TRBV12-4 with TRBJ2-7, with D hard to call. V was cut by 6 bases and J by 3 bases, with 12 bases left in between. CDR3 size: 13 residues. CDR3 sequence: CASRLGSSYEQYF. The DNA for the CDR3 is TGTGCCAGCAGGCTAGGTTCTAGCTACGAGCAGTACTTC.

Note on this clonotype: The germline gene is not matched at one end of the junction; a read error may be the cause. The V and J genes are TRBV7-2 and TRBJ2-3, with D maybe TRBD2 (7 bases). Per the germline V gene, CDR1 is SGHTA and CDR2 is FQGNSA. CDR3 length equals 16 residues. CDR3 in amino acids: CASSLASGGGGDTQYF. The DNA of the CDR3 is TGTGCCAGCAGTTTAGCTAGCGGAGGGGGGGGAGATACGCAGTATTTT.

This clonotype was counted once. The chain joins TRBV19 to TRBJ2-7, with D perhaps matching TRBD2 (6 bases). Germline V gene sequence: CDR1 LNHDA, CDR2 SQIVND (reference sequence). V lost 5 bases, J lost 0 bases, and 14 bases lay in between. The CDR3 length is 15 residues. As DNA, the CDR3 is TGTGCCAGTAGTGCCGCGTGGCGGGGCTCCTACGAGCAGTACTTC. Translated, it gives CASSAAWRGSYEQYF.

This rearrangement joins TRBV6-1 to TRBJ2-2; 7 bases are shared with TRBD1. Germline lookup yields CDR1 MNHNS and CDR2 SASEGT. This CDR3 comprises 16 residues. Trimming removed 6 bases from V and 0 bases from J; junction bases left unmatched: 7. CDR3 residues: CASRPGQNANTGELFF. Written as DNA, the CDR3 is TGTGCCAGCAGACCGGGACAGAATGCGAACACCGGGGAGCTGTTTTTT.

This clonotype was seen more than once but under ten times. The chain carries TRBV12-3 or TRBV12-4 and TRBJ2-2; no reliable D call. The CDR3 has 12 amino acids. V was pared by 4 bases and J by 7 bases, with 7 bases between. This CDR3 is CASSSSGGELFF. CDR3 DNA sequence: TGTGCCAGCAGTTCGTCGGGCGGGGAGCTGTTTTTT.

Concerning this clonotype: A much larger clone differs from this one at a single base, so this may be a read error. The chain is built from TRBV7-2 and TRBJ2-5, with D possibly being TRBD1 or TRBD2 (5 bases each). The length of the CDR3 is 15 residues. CDR1 and CDR2 from the germline V gene are SGHTA and FQGNSA. The ends were cut back, 5 bases at V and 6 bases at J, with 19 bases in the middle. The DNA for the CDR3 is TGTGCCAGCAGCGCCCAGTCGGGGACGAAAAAGACCCAGTACTTC. This encodes CASSAQSGTKKTQYF.

This clonotype was picked up a small number of times. This chain connects TRBV28 to TRBJ2-2, with D unresolved. The CDR3 runs 11 residues. The V gene's germline CDR1 is MDHEN and CDR2 SYDVKM. The V and J ends lost 8 bases and 6 bases respectively, with 7 bases between them. CDR3 sequence (DNA): TGTGCCAGCTTAAGTCCCGGGGAGCTGTTTTTT. It translates to CASLSPGELFF.

In the case of this clonotype: A read error may account for a junction end that differs from germline. V and J are TRBV5-1 and TRBJ1-5; a weak D match, TRBD1 (6 bases). The CDR3 runs to 15 residues. In germline, CDR1 is SGHRS, CDR2 YFSETQ. The CDR3 spells CASSTSDSSNQPQHF. CDR3 DNA: TGTGCCAGCAGCACCTCGGACAGTAGCAATCAGCCCCAGCATTTT.

The CDR3 here is CASSQDTSGFLTDTQYF. The DNA for the CDR3 is TGCGCCAGCAGCCAAGATACTAGCGGGTTCCTCACAGATACGCAGTATTTT. This chain links TRBV4-3 with TRBJ2-3; 9 positions match TRBD2. CDR1 is LGHNA and CDR2 is YSLEER in the germline V gene. CDR3 length: 17 amino acids. The junction had 6 bases not matched to a gene; V was cut back by 0 bases and J by 2 bases.

About this clonotype itself: A read error may produce the germline difference seen at one junction end. The V call is TRBV5-1, the J call TRBJ2-3; D remains ambiguous. The CDR3 sequence is 14 residues long. Germline CDR1 is SGHRS and CDR2 is YFSETQ. The CDR3 protein is CASSSLANTDTQYF. The CDR3 nucleotides are TGCGCCAGCAGCTCACTGGCAAACACAGATACACAGTATTTT.

The chain employs TRBV10-1 and TRBJ2-7; TRBD2 matches at 9 bases. CDR1 is WNHNN and CDR2 is SYGVQD in the germline V gene (reference sequence). J was trimmed by 4 bases and V by 3 bases; bases with no gene match: 7. This CDR3 has 15 residues. The CDR3 sequence: CASSDLGLARYEQYF. The CDR3 DNA follows: TGCGCCAGCAGTGACTTGGGACTAGCCCGTTACGAGCAGTACTTC.

This clonotype was observed a single time. The rearrangement links TRBV4-1 to TRBJ2-7, with D hard to call. Trimming removed 3 bases at V and 5 bases at J, with 14 bases between. The CDR3 runs to 14 residues. CDR1 MGHRA and CDR2 YSYEKL come from the germline V gene. The chain's CDR3 is CASSHLGSRHEQYF. CDR3 coding DNA: TGCGCCAGCAGCCACCTGGGGTCGCGACACGAGCAGTACTTC.

This clonotype has a count of ten or more. The chain carries TRBV2 and TRBJ1-2; D unclear. Germline lookup yields CDR1 SNHLY and CDR2 FYNNEI. This CDR3 comprises 12 residues. Trimming cost V 4 bases and J 8 bases, with 11 bases left between them. The CDR3 protein is CASSGNVQGYTF. CDR3 coding DNA: TGTGCCAGCAGTGGTAACGTCCAGGGCTACACCTTC. Using reference TRBV2 and TRBJ1-2 for the parts outside the CDR3, the full variable domain is EPEVTQTPSHQVTQMGQEVILRCVPISNHLYFYWYRQILGQKVEFLVSFYNNEISEKSEIFDDQFSVERPDGSNFTLKIRSTKLEDSAMYFCASSGNVQGYTFGSGTRLTVV.

This clonotype came up a few times. The chain links TRBV19 to TRBJ2-7; possibly TRBD2 for D (6 bases). V lost 6 bases and J lost 3, with 15 bases in between. Germline-derived CDR1 and CDR2 are LNHDA and SQIVND (reference sequence). This CDR3 is built from 14 residues. The CDR3 spells CASSPRLAYYEQYF. The DNA for the CDR3 is TGTGCCAGTAGCCCGCGGCTAGCGTACTACGAGCAGTACTTC.

This clonotype has a handful of counts. A much bigger clone sits one base away, suggesting this may be a read error. The gene calls are TRBV24-1 and TRBJ2-5, with D uncertain. The CDR3 covers 13 residues. CDR1 is KGHDR and CDR2 is SFDVKD in the germline V gene. CDR3 coding DNA: TGTGCCACCAGTGCCGTGTACCAAGAGACCCAGCACTTC. This translates into CATSAVYQETQHF.

With respect to this clonotype: This likely comes from a read error, as the CDR3 has no conserved phenylalanine or tryptophan at its end. This chain links TRBV7-8 with TRBJ2-7; D uncertain. The germline gives CDR1 SGHVS, CDR2 FQNEAQ. The CDR3 loop spans 13 amino acids. V dropped 6 bases and J dropped 4 bases, with 13 bases sitting between them. The CDR3 DNA is TGTGCCAGCAGTTTACTCAGCAGGTACGAGCAGTACCTC. Protein: CASSLLSRYEQYL.

V usage is TRBV7-6 and J usage is TRBJ2-2, with a possible D match to TRBD2 (5 bases). V was trimmed by 4 bases and J by 3 bases, leaving 18 bases between them. The CDR3 covers 17 residues. Germline V gene lookup returns CDR1 SGHVS and CDR2 FNYEAQ. The CDR3 DNA sequence: TGTGCCAGCAGCTCCGAACCGGGGTTGCGGGACACCGGGGAGCTGTTTTTT. Translation gives CASSSEPGLRDTGELFF.

This clonotype was found a few times. The chain carries TRBV10-2 and TRBJ1-1; 10 nucleotides align to TRBD1. This CDR3 has 14 amino acids. CDR1 is WSHSY and CDR2 is SAAADI in the germline V gene. V was pared by 6 bases and J by 2 bases, with 3 bases of the junction left unmatched. This CDR3 reads CASRPTGGNTEAFF. The CDR3 coding sequence is TGCGCCAGCAGGCCGACAGGGGGCAACACTGAAGCTTTCTTT.

This clonotype was seen a handful of times. The chain couples TRBV29-1 to TRBJ2-5, with D perhaps matching TRBD2 (5 bases). From germline, CDR1 is SQVTM and CDR2 ANQGSEA. This CDR3 has 14 amino acids. CDR3 sequence (DNA): TGCACCGTACGCGAGCGGCTGTCATCAGAGACCCAGTACTTC. It is translated as CTVRERLSSETQYF.

In this sample, this clonotype turned up many times. The chain carries TRBV2 and TRBJ1-6, with TRBD1 matching 7 bases. V dropped 4 bases and J dropped 9; count of bases not matched to a gene: 3. CDR1 SNHLY and CDR2 FYNNEI come from the germline V gene. The CDR3 is 13 residues long. The CDR3 loop is CASSGDRVSPLHF. DNA of the CDR3: TGTGCCAGCAGTGGTGACAGGGTTTCACCCCTCCACTTT.

This chain connects TRBV11-2 to TRBJ2-6, with 7 bases that match TRBD1. Germline loops: CDR1 SGHAT, CDR2 FQNNGV. There are 18 residues in the CDR3. V shed 5 bases and J 0 bases; nucleotides not matched to a gene: 10. The CDR3 loop reads CASSPRGQGTSGANVLTF. CDR3 DNA: TGTGCCAGCAGCCCTAGGGGGCAGGGTACCTCTGGGGCCAACGTCCTGACTTTC.

A few counts support this clonotype. The chain employs TRBV30 and TRBJ1-1, with TRBD1 identical over 7 bases. This CDR3 contains 13 residues. Germline V gene lookup returns CDR1 GTSNPN and CDR2 SVGIG (reference sequence). J lost 8 bases, V lost 5 bases, and 11 bases had no gene match. For the CDR3, the DNA is TGTGCCTGGGGAGGACAGGCGACACTGGAAGCTTTCTTT. It encodes CAWGGQATLEAFF.